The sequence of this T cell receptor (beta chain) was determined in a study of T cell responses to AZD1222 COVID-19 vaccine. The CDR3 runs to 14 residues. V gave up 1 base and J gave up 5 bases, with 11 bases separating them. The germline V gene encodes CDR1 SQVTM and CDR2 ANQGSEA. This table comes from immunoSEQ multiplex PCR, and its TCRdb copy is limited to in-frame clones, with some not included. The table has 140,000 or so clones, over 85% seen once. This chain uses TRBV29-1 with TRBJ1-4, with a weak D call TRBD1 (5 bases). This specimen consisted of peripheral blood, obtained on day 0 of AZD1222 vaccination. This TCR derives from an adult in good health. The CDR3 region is CSVEVDIGNEKLFF. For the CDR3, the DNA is TGCAGCGTTGAAGTGGACATCGGGAATGAAAAACTGTTTTTT.